The 32 T cell receptor beta chains below all came from one sample that was sequenced in a study of T cell repertoires in ileal Crohn's disease. Generated by immunoSEQ multiplex PCR, the TCRdb table keeps only in-frame clones and is missing some. Among approximately 3,800 clones listed, roughly four fifths were seen once. The sequenced sample was ileal tissue. The source is an adult with Crohn's disease.

The chain is built from TRBV10-2 and TRBJ2-7; 10 nucleotides agree with TRBD1. CDR1 is WSHSY and CDR2 is SAAADI in the germline V gene. The CDR3 length is 14 residues. V shed 8 bases and J 0 bases; nucleotides not matched to a gene: 4. CDR3 coding DNA: TGCGCCAGCGGGACAGGGGCGAGCTCCTACGAGCAGTACTTC. Protein sequence: CASGTGASSYEQYF.

This chain joins TRBV5-1 and TRBJ2-3; 7 bases map to TRBD2. Trimming took 0 bases from V and 0 from J; bases not matched to a gene: 4. This CDR3 comprises 16 residues. Germline values: CDR1 SGHRS, CDR2 YFSETQ. The CDR3: CASSLGLAESTDTQYF. CDR3 DNA sequence: TGCGCCAGCAGCTTGGGGCTAGCGGAGAGCACAGATACGCAGTATTTT.

The chain is built from TRBV28 and TRBJ2-2; D gene ambiguous. CDR1 MDHEN and CDR2 SYDVKM come from the germline V gene. This CDR3 region has 20 residues. The V gene lost 6 bases and the J gene lost 0 bases, with 26 bases spanning the gap. CDR3 in DNA: TGTGCCAGCAGCCCCCCCCCTTGGAGCCAAGAATTTGCGAACACCGGGGAGCTGTTTTTT. Its protein product is CASSPPPWSQEFANTGELFF.

V gene TRBV30 combines with J gene TRBJ1-4, with 7 bases fitting TRBD1. With 4 bases clipped from V and 3 bases from J, the junction kept 2 bases outside the gene matches. The CDR3 runs 13 residues. Germline loops: CDR1 GTSNPN, CDR2 SVGIG (reference sequence). CDR3 residues: CAWKGTANEKLFF. The CDR3, as DNA: TGTGCCTGGAAAGGGACAGCTAATGAAAAACTGTTTTTT.

The chain joins TRBV5-1 to TRBJ2-7; 8 bases align to TRBD1. Germline trimming cut 4 bases from V and 3 bases from J; bases unmatched to any gene: 6. The CDR3 contains 14 residues. Germline V gene sequence: CDR1 SGHRS, CDR2 YFSETQ. The CDR3 coding sequence is TGCGCCAGCAGCCCCACCGGGACAGGCTACGAGCAGTACTTC. Translation: CASSPTGTGYEQYF. The variable domain in full, completed from reference TRBV5-1 and TRBJ2-7, reads KAGVTQTPRYLIKTRGQQVTLSCSPISGHRSVSWYQQTPGQGLQFLFEYFSETQRNKGNFPGRFSGRQFSNSRSEMNVSTLELGDSALYLCASSPTGTGYEQYFGPGTRLTVT.

This chain links TRBV21-1 with TRBJ2-7; the D call in the table, TRBD2, was not verified against the DNA. TRBV21-1 is designated a pseudogene. The CDR3 sequence is 15 residues long. CDR3 region: CASSGAGEETYEQYF. The CDR3, as DNA: TGTGCCAGCAGCGGGGCGGGGGAGGAAACCTACGAGCAGTACTTC.

The genes are TRBV2 and TRBJ1-6, with 7 bases matching TRBD1. V trimming: 6 bases; J trimming: 9 bases; junction bases outside the gene matches: 8. The length of the CDR3 is 14 residues. The germline V gene has CDR1 SNHLY and CDR2 FYNNEI. The CDR3 bases are TGTGCCAGCAGAGTCCAACAGGGGACTTCACCCCTCCACTTT. It is translated as CASRVQQGTSPLHF.

The chain recombines TRBV10-3 with TRBJ2-5, with D perhaps matching TRBD1 (6 bases). CDR1 and CDR2 from the germline V gene are ENHRY and SYGVKD. V lost 3 bases and J 4 bases, leaving 18 bases between the germline ends. The CDR3 loop spans 16 amino acids. CDR3 sequence (DNA): TGTGCCATCAGTGACCTGGACAGCGTCCCATCAGAGACCCAGTACTTC. This translates into CAISDLDSVPSETQYF.

The count of this clone is one. The chain is built from TRBV5-4 and TRBJ2-5, with 10 bases aligning to TRBD1. The V gene end was trimmed by 4 bases and the J gene end by 11 bases; junction bases not matched to a gene: 11. The V gene's germline CDR1 is SGHNT and CDR2 YYREEE (reference sequence). The length of the CDR3 is 14 residues. CDR3 residues: CASSHGQGVREQYF. The CDR3 bases are TGTGCCAGCAGCCACGGACAGGGGGTGAGGGAGCAGTACTTC.

This chain joins TRBV19 and TRBJ1-1; D gene unclear. This CDR3 is built from 12 residues. CDR1 and CDR2 (germline): LNHDA, SQIVND (reference sequence). The ends were cut back, 8 bases at V and 5 bases at J, with 12 bases in the middle. The CDR3 region is CASSPPGTEAFF. CDR3 bases: TGTGCCAGTTCCCCCCCAGGTACTGAAGCTTTCTTT.

This clone occurred a few times. This chain joins TRBV10-3 and TRBJ2-7; D may be TRBD1 (6 bases). This CDR3 spans 14 amino acids. Germline V gives CDR1 ENHRY, CDR2 SYGVKD. V lost 3 bases to trimming and J lost 2 bases, with 11 bases between them. The CDR3 loop is CAISEPGHTYEQYF. Written as DNA, the CDR3 is TGTGCCATCAGTGAACCGGGACATACCTACGAGCAGTACTTC.

V gene TRBV6-1 combines with J gene TRBJ2-1; D not resolved. Looked up from germline, CDR1 is MNHNS and CDR2 is SASEGT. V was clipped by 5 bases and J by 11 bases, with 13 bases between them. The CDR3 runs 12 residues. The CDR3 region has the DNA TGTGCCAGCAGTATGTACAGTACCCAGCAGTTCTTC. Translation: CASSMYSTQQFF.

The chain recombines TRBV29-1 with TRBJ2-1; unclear D gene. The V and J ends lost 2 bases and 4 bases respectively, with 12 bases between them. CDR1 SQVTM and CDR2 ANQGSEA come from the germline V gene. CDR3 length equals 14 residues. In DNA, the CDR3 is TGCAGCGTTGAAACAAGATACTATTACAATGAGCAGTTCTTC. As protein: CSVETRYYYNEQFF.

The gene calls are TRBV5-1 and TRBJ2-7; TRBD2 might be the D (5 bases). Trimming cost V 0 bases and J 1 base, with 20 bases left between them. There are 18 residues in the CDR3. Germline-derived CDR1 and CDR2 are SGHRS and YFSETQ. CDR3 nucleotides: TGCGCCAGCAGCTTGGATTCCAGCGGAGAGCGTTGGTCCTACGAGCAGTACTTC. This codes for CASSLDSSGERWSYEQYF.

Here the CDR3 reads CASSENDSGSYEQYF. In DNA, the CDR3 is TGTGCCAGCAGTGAGAATGATAGCGGGAGCTACGAGCAGTACTTC. The V call is TRBV6-1, the J call TRBJ2-7, with 9 bases that match TRBD2. The germline gives CDR1 MNHNS, CDR2 SASEGT. The CDR3 extends over 15 amino acids. V shed 3 bases, J shed 3 bases, and the junction held 6 bases outside the gene matches.

The chain recombines TRBV9 with TRBJ2-3; possible D gene TRBD2, 5 bases. This CDR3 has 15 residues. The germline V gene has CDR1 SGDLS and CDR2 YYNGEE. V was clipped by 2 bases and J by 2 bases, with 12 bases between them. CDR3 sequence (DNA): TGTGCCAGCAGCGTTTTAAGGGAGCCCACAGATACGCAGTATTTT. Translation gives CASSVLREPTDTQYF.

V usage is TRBV9 and J usage is TRBJ2-2; 10 bases agree with TRBD2. Losses at the gene ends were 4 bases for V and 6 bases for J; bases not matched to a gene: 12. The CDR3 spans 17 residues. CDR1 SGDLS and CDR2 YYNGEE come from the germline V gene. The CDR3 reads CASSSRTSGDIPGELFF. The CDR3 DNA sequence: TGTGCCAGCAGCTCCCGTACTAGCGGGGATATCCCCGGGGAGCTGTTTTTT.

J is TRBJ1-6 and V is TRBV10-2, with D unresolved. V was cut by 6 bases and J by 0 bases, with 3 bases left in between. The CDR3 is 13 amino acids. In germline, CDR1 is WSHSY, CDR2 SAAADI. The CDR3 loop is CASRYSYNSPLHF. CDR3 coding DNA: TGCGCCAGCAGGTACTCCTATAATTCACCCCTCCACTTT.

This clone occurred a few times. The chain employs TRBV4-1 and TRBJ1-3; no definite D call. The CDR3 has 14 amino acids. The germline V and J ends were trimmed by 6 bases and 2 bases, with 11 bases remaining between them. Germline V CDR1 and CDR2: MGHRA, YSYEKL. The CDR3 region has the DNA TGCGCCAGCAGTCCGGGTACTCCTGGAAACACCATATATTTT. Its translation is CASSPGTPGNTIYF.

The CDR3 loop is CASREREGRYNEQFF. The DNA for the CDR3 is TGTGCCAGTAGGGAGCGGGAGGGAAGGTACAATGAGCAGTTCTTC. The chain couples TRBV19 to TRBJ2-1; 10 nucleotides match TRBD2. This CDR3 contains 15 residues. The V segment lost 6 bases and the J segment 4 bases; nucleotides outside the gene matches: 6. Germline values: CDR1 LNHDA, CDR2 SQIVND (reference sequence).

The chain carries TRBV2 and TRBJ2-2; 7 bases agree with TRBD2. This CDR3 comprises 14 residues. V lost 7 bases to trimming and J lost 0 bases; unmatched junction nucleotides: 2. Germline CDR1 is SNHLY and CDR2 is FYNNEI. The CDR3 spells CASMSGANTGELFF. CDR3 DNA: TGTGCCAGCATGAGCGGGGCGAACACCGGGGAGCTGTTTTTT.

The V gene is TRBV19, the J gene TRBJ2-1, with D possibly matching TRBD2 (6 bases). The CDR3 is 15 residues long. Germline CDR1 and CDR2: LNHDA and SQIVND (reference sequence). The germline V and J ends were trimmed by 3 bases and 2 bases, with 11 bases remaining between them. The CDR3 protein is CASSIGGSAYNEQFF. CDR3 coding DNA: TGTGCCAGTAGTATTGGAGGGTCCGCCTACAATGAGCAGTTCTTC.

The CDR3 DNA follows: TGTGCCAGCAGCCCCGCCCCCGGGACAGGGGAAGGGCAAGAGACCCAGTACTTC. This gives the protein CASSPAPGTGEGQETQYF. This sequence joins TRBV5-4 and TRBJ2-5, with TRBD1 matching over 10 bases. V lost 4 bases to trimming and J lost 2 bases; unmatched junction nucleotides: 14. Germline V gives CDR1 SGHNT, CDR2 YYREEE (reference sequence). This CDR3 is 18 amino acids long.

The chain joins TRBV9 to TRBJ2-1, with 11 bases fitting TRBD2. Per the germline V gene, CDR1 is SGDLS and CDR2 is YYNGEE. V lost 2 bases, J lost 7 bases, and 5 bases stayed unmatched. The length of the CDR3 is 15 residues. DNA of the CDR3: TGTGCCAGCAGCGTCACTAGCGGGGGTTGGAATGAGCAGTTCTTC. This encodes CASSVTSGGWNEQFF. The full variable domain, rest sourced from reference TRBV9 and TRBJ2-1, is DSGVTQTPKHLITATGQRVTLRCSPRSGDLSVYWYQQSLDQGLQFLIQYYNGEERAKGNILERFSAQQFPDLHSELNLSSLELGDSALYFCASSVTSGGWNEQFFGPGTRLTVL.

The CDR3 DNA sequence: TGTGCCAGCAGTGGGACCTGGGGAGGTTCACCCCTCCACTTT. Encoded protein: CASSGTWGGSPLHF. The V call is TRBV6-1, the J call TRBJ1-6; D remains unclear. Trimming took 4 bases from V and 9 from J, leaving 13 bases between them. CDR1 and CDR2 (germline): MNHNS, SASEGT. CDR3 length equals 14 residues.

Sample share makes this clone large. The CDR3 DNA is TGTGCCAGTAGTCGCCGGGACAGGGTGGGAGGCTACACCTTC. It is translated as CASSRRDRVGGYTF. This chain uses TRBV19 with TRBJ1-2; 9 nucleotides line up with TRBD1. V lost 5 bases to trimming and J lost 8 bases; unmatched junction nucleotides: 9. Germline CDR1 reads LNHDA; CDR2 reads SQIVND (reference sequence). CDR3 length: 14 residues.

The V gene is TRBV5-6, the J gene TRBJ2-2; D may be TRBD1 or TRBD2 (6 bases each). Germline loops: CDR1 SGHDT, CDR2 YYEEEE. V lost 4 bases, J lost 4 bases, and 14 bases lay in between. CDR3 length equals 15 residues. The CDR3 bases are TGTGCCAGCAGCATGGGGGGCGGAAGCACCGGGGAGCTGTTTTTT. It specifies CASSMGGGSTGELFF.

The V and J genes are TRBV19 and TRBJ1-5; D perhaps matches TRBD1 (5 bases). CDR1 and CDR2 from the germline V gene are LNHDA and SQIVND (reference sequence). V was clipped by 3 bases and J by 0 bases, with 9 bases between them. The CDR3 sequence is 15 residues long. CDR3 protein: CASSMGQNSNQPQHF. The CDR3 coding sequence is TGTGCCAGTAGTATGGGGCAGAATAGCAATCAGCCCCAGCATTTT.

This clone was detected only a few times. V gene TRBV9 combines with J gene TRBJ2-3, with TRBD2 matching over 10 bases. J was trimmed by 4 bases and V by 0 bases; bases with no gene match: 5. The CDR3 is 16 amino acids. Germline V gives CDR1 SGDLS, CDR2 YYNGEE. The CDR3 reads CASSVGYSGRSDTQYF. CDR3 DNA sequence: TGTGCCAGCAGCGTAGGTTATAGCGGGAGGTCAGATACGCAGTATTTT.

The gene calls are TRBV19 and TRBJ1-5, with 7 nucleotides matching TRBD1. J gave up 0 bases and V 5 bases, and 7 bases lay outside the gene matches. The CDR3 has 16 amino acids. CDR1 is LNHDA, CDR2 SQIVND, per germline (reference sequence). The CDR3 reads CASSSDRAYSNQPQHF. The CDR3 nucleotides read TGTGCCAGTAGTTCCGACAGGGCTTATAGCAATCAGCCCCAGCATTTT.

The J gene is TRBJ2-3, the V gene TRBV6-4, with 12 bases lining up with TRBD2. This CDR3 comprises 15 residues. V gave up 6 bases and J gave up 4 bases; unmatched junction bases: 5. In germline, CDR1 is MRHNA, CDR2 SNTAGT. CDR3 amino acids: CASRELAGGPDTQYF. In DNA, the CDR3 is TGTGCCAGCAGGGAACTAGCGGGAGGTCCAGATACGCAGTATTTT.

The chain is built from TRBV7-3 and TRBJ2-1; a possible D gene is TRBD2 (6 bases). The CDR3 totals 19 residues. Trimming left V 0 bases short and J 9 bases short, with 27 bases between. Germline CDR1 reads SGHTA; CDR2 reads FQGTGA. The chain's CDR3 is CASSLTRRASNGGGGEQFF. Here the CDR3 DNA reads TGTGCCAGCAGCTTAACGAGGAGGGCTAGCAACGGGGGTGGGGGTGAGCAGTTCTTC.